The rows below give T cell receptor beta chains drawn from one sample of a study of T cell repertoires in cytomegalovirus infection. TCRdb used MiXCR to reprocess the reads, holding one entry per CDR3 protein. The profile shows more than 200,000 distinct CDR3 sequences, 8% to 9.5% of them singletons. Sequencing used PBMCs. The source is a human donor in good health (CMV status not recorded). Some clones in this sample may be carry-over from other donors' samples. Each CDR3 is given with its conserved first and last residue. D genes are given only for firm matches. Clone size, where shown, is once, few, many, or a class for clones that have expanded.

CDR3 protein	CDR3 DNA	clone size	D gene	J gene	V gene
CSAPLSTGHNSPLHF	TGCAGTGCCCCTCTGTCTACAGGGCATAATTCACCCCTCCACTTT	-	-	TRBJ1-6	TRBV20-1
CASSPRLQGLTDTQYF	TGTGCCAGCTCACCACGCCTACAGGGGCTCACAGATACGCAGTATTTT	-	TRBD1	TRBJ2-3	TRBV18
CSASRLAGTINTQYF	TGCAGTGCTAGTCGACTAGCGGGGACCATAAATACGCAGTATTTT	-	TRBD2	TRBJ2-3	TRBV20-1
CASSRIITGTGADTQYF	TGTGCCAGCAGCCGAATAATAACAGGGACAGGGGCAGATACGCAGTATTTT	-	TRBD1	TRBJ2-3	TRBV6-2/TRBV6-3
CASSPGRPSETQYF	TGTGCCAGCAGCCCAGGGCGACCGTCAGAGACCCAGTACTTC	many	-	TRBJ2-5	TRBV7-9
CASSLKSNTEAFF	TGTGCCAGCAGCTTGAAATCGAACACTGAAGCTTTCTTT	many	-	TRBJ1-1	TRBV11-2
CASSRLGNQPQHF	TGTGCCAGCAGTCGGTTAGGCAATCAGCCCCAGCATTTT	many	-	TRBJ1-5	TRBV12-3/TRBV12-4
CASSLPGLAGGSYEQYF	TGTGCCAGCAGCTTACCCGGACTAGCGGGGGGCTCCTACGAGCAGTACTTC	many	TRBD2	TRBJ2-7	TRBV7-2
CASSLRIVLDTGELFF	TGTGCCAGCAGTTTAAGGATCGTGTTGGACACCGGGGAGCTGTTTTTT	many	-	TRBJ2-2	TRBV12-3/TRBV12-4
CASSYSGLLTREFF	TGTGCCAGCAGTTACTCGGGACTCTTAACGAGGGAGTTCTTC	-	-	TRBJ2-1	TRBV6-5
CASSTGPGREQYF	TGTGCCAGCAGTACGGGTCCGGGACGCGAGCAGTACTTC	-	-	TRBJ2-7	TRBV12-3/TRBV12-4
CSANRGSRGYTF	TGCAGTGCTAACCGGGGGTCTCGGGGCTACACCTTC	many	-	TRBJ1-2	TRBV20-1
CASSITGPNYGYTF	TGTGCCAGTAGTATTACTGGTCCTAACTATGGCTACACCTTC	many	-	TRBJ1-2	TRBV19
CSARVGTTYQETQYF	TGCAGTGCTAGAGTGGGGACTACGTACCAAGAGACCCAGTACTTC	-	TRBD2	TRBJ2-5	TRBV20-1
CASSQDSSSGGNNEQFF	TGTGCCAGCAGCCAAGATTCCTCTAGCGGGGGAAACAATGAGCAGTTCTTC	-	TRBD2	TRBJ2-1	TRBV4-2
CASSLAAEGQFF	TGTGCCAGCAGTTTAGCAGCGGAAGGGCAGTTCTTC	many	-	TRBJ2-1	TRBV12-3/TRBV12-4
CASSQGGGEQHF	TGTGCCAGCAGCCAAGGGGGGGGTGAACAGCATTTT	once	-	TRBJ1-5	TRBV14
CATSRATTNEKLFF	TGTGCCACTAGCCGCGCGACAACTAATGAAAAACTGTTTTTT	many	-	TRBJ1-4	TRBV15
CASSSSQSTQYF	TGTGCCAGCAGCTCTAGCCAAAGTACGCAGTATTTT	many	-	TRBJ2-3	TRBV7-2
CASSLGGSKGTEAFF	TGTGCCAGCAGCCTAGGGGGCAGCAAGGGGACTGAAGCTTTCTTT	many	TRBD1	TRBJ1-1	TRBV7-2
CASSIDQGGANTGELFF	TGTGCCAGTAGTATAGATCAGGGCGGGGCGAACACCGGGGAGCTGTTTTTT	few	-	TRBJ2-2	TRBV19
CASSLQGQGAYEQYF	TGTGCCAGCAGCTTACAGGGACAGGGGGCCTACGAGCAGTACTTC	few	TRBD1	TRBJ2-7	TRBV7-3
CASSRTSNNQPQHF	TGTGCCAGCAGCCGAACCAGTAACAATCAGCCCCAGCATTTT	many	-	TRBJ1-5	TRBV7-2
CASSSHAADDNEQFF	TGCGCCAGCAGCTCCCACGCAGCGGACGACAATGAGCAGTTCTTC	-	-	TRBJ2-1	TRBV4-3
CASSPPGQGTDTQYF	TGTGCCAGCAGTCCTCCGGGACAGGGCACAGATACGCAGTATTTT	few	TRBD1	TRBJ2-3	TRBV28
CAAGAGGRTEAFF	TGTGCCGCGGGGGCAGGGGGTCGGACTGAAGCTTTCTTT	few	TRBD1	TRBJ1-1	TRBV12-3/TRBV12-4
CSVSGTDSNQPQHF	TGCAGCGTCTCCGGGACAGATAGCAATCAGCCCCAGCATTTT	few	TRBD1	TRBJ1-5	TRBV29-1
CASSLALTSGGADIQYF	TGTGCCAGCAGCTTAGCCCTGACTAGCGGGGGGGCGGACATTCAGTACTTC	many	TRBD2	TRBJ2-4	TRBV7-2
CASQEGNFNYGYTF	TGTGCCAGTCAAGAAGGGAATTTTAACTATGGCTACACCTTC	-	-	TRBJ1-2	TRBV19
CSAREVAGPPGVSTDTQYF	TGCAGTGCTAGAGAGGTAGCGGGGCCCCCCGGGGTGAGCACAGATACGCAGTATTTT	few	TRBD2	TRBJ2-3	TRBV20-1
CASKPGTGMIQYF	TGTGCCTCCAAGCCCGGGACAGGGATGATCCAGTACTTC	few	TRBD1	TRBJ2-7	TRBV11-2
CASSLVGSGANVLTF	TGTGCCAGCAGTTTAGTGGGGTCTGGGGCCAACGTCCTGACTTTC	many	-	TRBJ2-6	TRBV12-3/TRBV12-4
CASRGTGISYEQYF	TGTGCCAGCAGGGGGACAGGGATCTCCTACGAGCAGTACTTC	many	TRBD1	TRBJ2-7	TRBV28
CASSWGASGYTF	TGTGCCAGCAGCTGGGGGGCCTCGGGCTACACCTTC	many	-	TRBJ1-2	TRBV7-8
CASSLRDVQNSPLHF	TGTGCCAGCAGCCTCCGGGACGTTCAAAATTCACCCCTCCACTTT	many	-	TRBJ1-6	TRBV7-8
CASSLNSLFNEQYF	TGTGCCAGCAGCTTAAATTCCCTCTTCAACGAGCAGTACTTC	many	-	TRBJ2-7	TRBV7-2
CASSLRWIPNTEAFF	TGTGCCAGCAGCTTAAGGTGGATACCTAACACTGAAGCTTTCTTT	many	-	TRBJ1-1	TRBV7-6